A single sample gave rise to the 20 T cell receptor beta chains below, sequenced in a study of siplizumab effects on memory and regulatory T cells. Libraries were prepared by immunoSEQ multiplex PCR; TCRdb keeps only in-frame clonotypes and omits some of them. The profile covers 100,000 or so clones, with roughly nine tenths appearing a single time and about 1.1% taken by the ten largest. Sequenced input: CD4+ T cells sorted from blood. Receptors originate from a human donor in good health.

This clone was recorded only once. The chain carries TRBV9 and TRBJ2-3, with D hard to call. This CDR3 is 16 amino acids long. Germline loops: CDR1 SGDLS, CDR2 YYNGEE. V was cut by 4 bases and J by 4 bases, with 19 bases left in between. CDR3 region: CASSIRTAQGADTQYF. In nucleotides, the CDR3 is TGTGCCAGCAGCATTCGGACCGCGCAAGGCGCAGATACGCAGTATTTT. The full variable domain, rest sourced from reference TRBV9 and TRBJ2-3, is DSGVTQTPKHLITATGQRVTLRCSPRSGDLSVYWYQQSLDQGLQFLIQYYNGEERAKGNILERFSAQQFPDLHSELNLSSLELGDSALYFCASSIRTAQGADTQYFGPGTRLTVL.

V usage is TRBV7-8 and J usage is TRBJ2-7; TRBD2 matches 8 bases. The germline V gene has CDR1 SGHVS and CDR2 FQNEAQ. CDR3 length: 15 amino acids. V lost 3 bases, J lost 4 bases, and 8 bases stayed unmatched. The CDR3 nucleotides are TGTGCCAGCAGCTTTGACAGCGGGAGAACGTACGAGCAGTACTTC. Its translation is CASSFDSGRTYEQYF.

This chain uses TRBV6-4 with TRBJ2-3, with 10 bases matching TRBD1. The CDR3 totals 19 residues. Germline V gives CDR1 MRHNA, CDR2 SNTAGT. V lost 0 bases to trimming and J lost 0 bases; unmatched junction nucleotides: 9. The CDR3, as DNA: TGTGCCAGCAGTGACTCAATCACGAGGACAGGGGGTAGCACAGATACGCAGTATTTT. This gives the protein CASSDSITRTGGSTDTQYF.

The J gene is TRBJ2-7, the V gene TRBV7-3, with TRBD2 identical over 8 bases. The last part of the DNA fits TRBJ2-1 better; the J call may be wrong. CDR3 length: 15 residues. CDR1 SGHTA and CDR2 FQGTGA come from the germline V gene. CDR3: CASSPSSGIPNEQFF. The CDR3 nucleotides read TGTGCCAGCAGCCCCAGTAGCGGGATCCCCAATGAGCAGTTCTTC.

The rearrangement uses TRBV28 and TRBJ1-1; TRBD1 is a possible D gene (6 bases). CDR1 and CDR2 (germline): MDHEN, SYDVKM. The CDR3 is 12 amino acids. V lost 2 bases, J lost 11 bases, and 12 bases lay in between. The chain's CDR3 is CASSLTGAKAFF. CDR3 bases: TGTGCCAGCAGTTTAACGGGGGCCAAGGCTTTCTTT.

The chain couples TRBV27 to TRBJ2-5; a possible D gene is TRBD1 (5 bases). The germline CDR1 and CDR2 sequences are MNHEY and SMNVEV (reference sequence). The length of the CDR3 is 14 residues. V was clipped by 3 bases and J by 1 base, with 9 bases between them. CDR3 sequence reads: CASSLQGSQETQYF. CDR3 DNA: TGTGCCAGCAGTTTGCAGGGTAGCCAAGAGACCCAGTACTTC.

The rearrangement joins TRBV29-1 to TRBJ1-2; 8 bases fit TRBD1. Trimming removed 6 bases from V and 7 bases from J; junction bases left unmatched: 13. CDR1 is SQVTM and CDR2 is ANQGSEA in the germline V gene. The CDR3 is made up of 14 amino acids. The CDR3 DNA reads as TGCAGCGTGAACCTTTCAGGGGGCGCCGGTGGCTACACCTTC. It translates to CSVNLSGGAGGYTF.

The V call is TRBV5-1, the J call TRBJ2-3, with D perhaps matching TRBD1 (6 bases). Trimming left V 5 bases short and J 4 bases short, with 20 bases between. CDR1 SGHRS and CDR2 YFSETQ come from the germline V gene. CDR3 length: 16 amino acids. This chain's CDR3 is CASRVTGTVTPDTQYF. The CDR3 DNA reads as TGCGCCAGCAGGGTGACAGGAACTGTGACACCAGATACGCAGTATTTT.

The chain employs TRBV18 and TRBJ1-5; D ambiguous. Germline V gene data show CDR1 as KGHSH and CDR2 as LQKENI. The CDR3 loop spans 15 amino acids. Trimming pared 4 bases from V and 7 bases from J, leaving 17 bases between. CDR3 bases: TGTGCCAGCTCACGTGAGATGGGCGGAAAGCAGCCCCAGCATTTT. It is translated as CASSREMGGKQPQHF. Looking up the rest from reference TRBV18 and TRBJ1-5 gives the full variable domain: NAGVMQNPRHLVRRRGQEARLRCSPMKGHSHVYWYRQLPEEGLKFMVYLQKENIIDESGMPKERFSAEFPKEGPSILRIQQVVRGDSAAYFCASSREMGGKQPQHFGDGTRLSIL.

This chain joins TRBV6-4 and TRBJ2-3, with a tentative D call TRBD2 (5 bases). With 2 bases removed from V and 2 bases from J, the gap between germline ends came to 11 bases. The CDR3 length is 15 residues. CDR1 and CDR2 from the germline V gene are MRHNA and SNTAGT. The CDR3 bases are TGTGCCAGCAGTGACATCTGGGGAGACACAGATACGCAGTATTTT. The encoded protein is CASSDIWGDTDTQYF.

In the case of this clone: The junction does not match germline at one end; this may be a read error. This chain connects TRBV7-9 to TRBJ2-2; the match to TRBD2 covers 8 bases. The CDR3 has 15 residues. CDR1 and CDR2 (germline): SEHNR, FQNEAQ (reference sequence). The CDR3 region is CASSVAGQNTGELFF. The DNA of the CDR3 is TGTGCCAGCAGCGTAGCGGGGCAGAACACCGGGGAGCTGTTTTTT.

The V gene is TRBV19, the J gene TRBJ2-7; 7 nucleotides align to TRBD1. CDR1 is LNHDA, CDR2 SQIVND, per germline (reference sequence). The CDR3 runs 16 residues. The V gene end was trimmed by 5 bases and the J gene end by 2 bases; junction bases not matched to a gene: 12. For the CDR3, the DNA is TGTGCCAGTAGTCCCACGAATGGGGGACAGCCCTACGAGCAGTACTTC. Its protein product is CASSPTNGGQPYEQYF.

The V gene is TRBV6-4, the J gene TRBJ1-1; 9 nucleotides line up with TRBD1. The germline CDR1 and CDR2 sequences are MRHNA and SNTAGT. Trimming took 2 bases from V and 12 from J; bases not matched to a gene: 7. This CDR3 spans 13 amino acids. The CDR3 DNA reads TGTGCCAGCAGTGACGGGGGACAGGGTCGGTCTTTCTTT. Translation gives CASSDGGQGRSFF.

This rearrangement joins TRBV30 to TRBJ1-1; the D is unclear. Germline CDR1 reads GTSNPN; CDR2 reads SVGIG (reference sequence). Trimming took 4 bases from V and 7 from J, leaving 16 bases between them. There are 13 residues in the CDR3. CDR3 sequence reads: CAWNLDRPYEAFF. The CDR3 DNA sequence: TGTGCCTGGAACCTGGACCGACCGTATGAAGCTTTCTTT.

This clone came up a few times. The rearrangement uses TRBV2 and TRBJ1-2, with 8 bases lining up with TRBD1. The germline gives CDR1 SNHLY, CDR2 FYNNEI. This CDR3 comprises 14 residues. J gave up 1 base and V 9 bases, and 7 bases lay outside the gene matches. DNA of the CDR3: TGTGCCAGTCTTCGACAGGGGAATAACTATGGCTACACCTTC. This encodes CASLRQGNNYGYTF.

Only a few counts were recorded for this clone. The CDR3 region has the DNA TGCGCCAGCAGCAACGGGGGCTCTGGAAACACCATATATTTT. Translating gives CASSNGGSGNTIYF. The chain carries TRBV5-1 and TRBJ1-3, with D maybe TRBD1 (5 bases). CDR1 and CDR2 from the germline V gene are SGHRS and YFSETQ. The ends were cut back, 4 bases at V and 0 bases at J, with 8 bases in the middle. The CDR3 totals 14 residues.

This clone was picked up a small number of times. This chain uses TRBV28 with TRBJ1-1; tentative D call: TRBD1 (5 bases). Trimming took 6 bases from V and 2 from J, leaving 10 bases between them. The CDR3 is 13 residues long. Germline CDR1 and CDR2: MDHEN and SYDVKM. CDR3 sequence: CASRGRTNTEAFF. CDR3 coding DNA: TGTGCCAGCAGGGGACGGACAAACACTGAAGCTTTCTTT.

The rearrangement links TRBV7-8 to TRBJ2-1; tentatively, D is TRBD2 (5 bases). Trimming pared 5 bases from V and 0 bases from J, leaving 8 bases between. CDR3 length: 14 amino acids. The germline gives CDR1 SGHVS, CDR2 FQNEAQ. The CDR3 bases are TGTGCCAGCAGCCCAGACTACTCCTACAATGAGCAGTTCTTC. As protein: CASSPDYSYNEQFF.

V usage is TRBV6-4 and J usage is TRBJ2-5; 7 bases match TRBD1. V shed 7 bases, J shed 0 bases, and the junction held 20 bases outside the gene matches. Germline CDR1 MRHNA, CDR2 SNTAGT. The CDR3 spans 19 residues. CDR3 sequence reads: CASIETGAETILYQETQYF. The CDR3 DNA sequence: TGTGCCAGCATCGAAACAGGGGCCGAAACAATCCTGTACCAAGAGACCCAGTACTTC.

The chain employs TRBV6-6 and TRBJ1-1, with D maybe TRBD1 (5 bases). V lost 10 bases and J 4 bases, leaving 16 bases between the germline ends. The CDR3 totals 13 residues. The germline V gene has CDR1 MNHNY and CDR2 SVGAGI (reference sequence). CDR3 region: CATRGPGTTEAFF. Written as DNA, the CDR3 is TGTGCCACCCGCGGCCCAGGGACCACTGAAGCTTTCTTT.